A selection of T cell receptor beta chains follows, all from one sample in a study of T cells in Graves' hyperthyroidism and ophthalmopathy. TCRdb ran MiXCR on the multiplex PCR reads and lists one entry per CDR3 protein. The data contain hundreds of thousands of distinct CDR3 sequences, about 15% of them singletons. The sample consisted of blood. These receptor sequences come from a woman younger than 30 with Graves' hyperthyroidism. Both conserved end residues are part of each CDR3. The D gene is left open where the match is weak. Clone sizes are given selectively: once, few, many, or a class where the clone is expanded.

abundance | d_gene | j_gene | v_gene | CDR3aa | CDR3nt
many | NA | TRBJ1-6 | TRBV2 | CASRGASVNSPLHF | TGTGCCAGCCGAGGGGCCTCGGTCAATTCACCCCTCCACTTT
NA | NA | TRBJ2-2 | TRBV6-1 | CASNGGRTGELFF | TGTGCCAGTAATGGGGGGCGGACCGGGGAGCTGTTTTTT
many | NA | TRBJ1-1 | TRBV7-3 | CASSLTEGAEAFF | TGTGCCAGCAGCTTGACCGAGGGCGCTGAAGCTTTCTTT
many | TRBD2 | TRBJ2-7 | TRBV5-1 | CASSLTKWASGNSSYEQYF | TGCGCCAGCAGCTTGACGAAGTGGGCTAGCGGGAATAGCTCCTACGAGCAGTACTTC
NA | TRBD1 | TRBJ1-3 | TRBV19 | CASSISTGIPHGNTIYF | TGTGCCAGTAGTATCTCGACAGGGATCCCACATGGAAACACCATATATTTT
NA | TRBD2 | TRBJ2-5 | TRBV13 | CASSLHRGLAEETQYF | TGTGCCAGCAGCTTACATAGGGGACTAGCTGAGGAGACCCAGTACTTC
many | NA | TRBJ2-1 | TRBV5-1 | CASRTAIATNEQFF | TGCGCCAGCAGGACCGCCATAGCGACCAATGAGCAGTTCTTC
NA | NA | TRBJ1-4 | TRBV27 | CASSSLGGLEEKLFF | TGTGCCAGCAGTTCTCTAGGGGGGCTCGAGGAAAAACTGTTTTTT
NA | TRBD2 | TRBJ2-1 | TRBV18 | CASSPDQGLAGSGDEQFF | TGTGCCAGCTCACCAGATCAGGGACTAGCGGGCTCCGGGGATGAGCAGTTCTTC
many | NA | TRBJ2-5 | TRBV6-1 | CAVGRFGETQYF | TGTGCCGTAGGGAGGTTCGGAGAGACCCAGTACTTC
many | TRBD2 | TRBJ2-1 | TRBV12-3/TRBV12-4 | CASSRLADEQFF | TGTGCCAGCAGTAGACTAGCCGATGAGCAGTTCTTC
NA | TRBD1 | TRBJ1-5 | TRBV6-6 | CASSYSGTGVPQHF | TGTGCCAGCAGTTACTCCGGGACAGGGGTACCCCAGCATTTT
many | NA | TRBJ1-4 | TRBV3-1 | CASSPGDSEKLFF | TGTGCCAGCAGCCCCGGCGATAGTGAAAAACTGTTTTTT
NA | TRBD2 | TRBJ2-1 | TRBV5-4 | CASSDRTSGITEQFF | TGTGCCAGCAGCGACAGGACTAGCGGGATCACTGAGCAGTTCTTC
NA | NA | TRBJ2-5 | TRBV14 | CASSLRIRRETQYF | TGTGCCAGCAGCCTTAGAATCCGGAGGGAGACCCAGTACTTC
many | NA | TRBJ1-5 | TRBV28 | CASSPLGPYSNQPQHF | TGTGCCAGCAGCCCCCTGGGGCCGTATAGCAATCAGCCCCAGCATTTT
many | NA | TRBJ2-7 | TRBV3-1 | CASSLPREQYF | TGTGCCAGCAGCCTCCCCAGGGAGCAGTACTTC
NA | NA | TRBJ2-7 | TRBV9 | CASSVEAGYLYEQYF | TGTGCCAGCAGCGTAGAGGCAGGGTATCTCTACGAGCAGTACTTC
few | NA | TRBJ1-1 | TRBV25-1 | CASIGGGRNTEAFF | TGTGCCAGCATTGGGGGGGGGCGGAACACTGAAGCTTTCTTT
many | NA | TRBJ2-1 | TRBV5-6 | CASSFTTYNEQFF | TGTGCCAGCAGCTTTACGACCTACAATGAGCAGTTCTTC
few | TRBD2 | TRBJ2-5 | TRBV12-3/TRBV12-4 | CASSPTSGRDGETQYF | TGTGCCAGCAGCCCGACTAGCGGGAGGGATGGAGAGACCCAGTACTTC
few | NA | TRBJ2-3 | TRBV5-4 | CASSLVGYPDTQYF | TGTGCCAGCAGCTTGGTGGGGTATCCAGATACGCAGTATTTT
NA | NA | TRBJ2-3 | TRBV11-1 | CASSFRRTGSTDTQYF | TGTGCCAGCAGTTTTAGGCGTACAGGTAGCACAGATACGCAGTATTTT
many | TRBD2 | TRBJ2-1 | TRBV20-1 | CSARDPAGVSYNEQFF | TGCAGTGCTAGAGACCCAGCGGGAGTCTCCTACAATGAGCAGTTCTTC
many | NA | TRBJ1-1 | TRBV6-1 | CASSGRVYTEAFF | TGTGCCAGCAGTGGGAGGGTGTACACTGAAGCTTTCTTT
many | NA | TRBJ1-2 | TRBV7-9 | CASSLTEGGYTF | TGTGCCAGCAGCCTAACGGAGGGAGGCTACACCTTC
many | NA | TRBJ1-5 | TRBV5-1 | CASSLSEGTNQPQHF | TGCGCCAGCAGCTTGAGCGAGGGAACCAATCAGCCCCAGCATTTT
many | NA | TRBJ1-4 | TRBV3-1 | CASSQRTGPEKLFF | TGTGCCAGCAGCCAAAGGACCGGGCCGGAAAAACTGTTTTTT
NA | TRBD2 | TRBJ2-2 | TRBV7-9 | CASSLASGLSGRLTGELFF | TGTGCCAGCAGCTTAGCCTCAGGGTTAAGCGGGAGACTTACCGGGGAGCTGTTTTTT
many | NA | TRBJ2-1 | TRBV9 | CASREGPSYNEQFF | TGTGCCAGCAGGGAGGGACCCTCCTACAATGAGCAGTTCTTC
many | NA | TRBJ2-7 | TRBV11-1 | CASSWDPGSYEQYF | TGTGCCAGCAGCTGGGACCCGGGCTCCTACGAGCAGTACTTC
many | NA | TRBJ2-3 | TRBV28 | CASSFSWGTDTQYF | TGTGCCAGCAGTTTTTCCTGGGGCACAGATACGCAGTATTTT
many | NA | TRBJ2-1 | TRBV5-1 | CASSLVAGSYNEQFF | TGCGCCAGCAGCTTGGTAGCAGGGTCCTACAATGAGCAGTTCTTC
many | NA | TRBJ2-7 | TRBV12-3/TRBV12-4 | CASSWGIPYEQYF | TGTGCCAGCAGTTGGGGGATCCCCTACGAGCAGTACTTC
many | TRBD1 | TRBJ1-5 | TRBV6-1 | CASSKGQGASVNQPQHF | TGTGCCAGCAGTAAAGGACAGGGAGCGTCAGTCAATCAGCCCCAGCATTTT
many | NA | TRBJ1-5 | TRBV2 | CASRSPLGQGEPYSNQPQHF | TGTGCCAGCAGGTCCCCCCTGGGGCAGGGAGAACCCTATAGCAATCAGCCCCAGCATTTT
many | NA | TRBJ2-3 | TRBV11-2 | CASSLVGLSTDTQYF | TGTGCCAGCAGCTTAGTAGGCCTCAGCACAGATACGCAGTATTTT
many | NA | TRBJ2-5 | TRBV7-8 | CASSLGVEETQYF | TGTGCCAGCAGCTTAGGAGTCGAGGAGACCCAGTACTTC
NA | NA | TRBJ1-2 | TRBV9 | CASTRGGSGGYTF | TGTGCCAGCACACGAGGGGGGAGCGGCGGCTACACCTTC
many | NA | TRBJ1-4 | TRBV12-5 | CASGSGTTNEKLFF | TGTGCTAGTGGGTCCGGGACAACTAATGAAAAACTGTTTTTT
many | NA | TRBJ2-1 | TRBV9 | CASSVGNSNEQFF | TGTGCCAGCAGCGTGGGAAACTCCAATGAGCAGTTCTTC
many | NA | TRBJ1-2 | TRBV6-1 | CASSEGPGYGYTF | TGTGCCAGCAGTGAAGGGCCGGGCTATGGCTACACCTTC
many | TRBD1 | TRBJ1-2 | TRBV12-3/TRBV12-4 | CASSQDRGTYGYTF | TGTGCCAGCAGCCAGGACAGGGGGACCTATGGCTACACCTTC
few | NA | TRBJ1-2 | TRBV12-5 | CASGLDPRDVNYDYTF | TGTGCTAGTGGTTTGGACCCACGGGACGTTAACTATGACTACACCTTC
many | NA | TRBJ1-6 | TRBV20-1 | CSARTGGSSPLHF | TGCAGTGCTAGGACAGGAGGATCCTCACCCCTCCACTTT
NA | NA | TRBJ2-7 | TRBV4-2 | CASTLSTGREQYF | TGTGCCAGCACCCTCAGCACAGGGAGGGAGCAGTACTTC
many | NA | TRBJ1-1 | TRBV7-9 | CASSVLDPGTEAFF | TGTGCCAGCAGCGTATTGGATCCTGGGACTGAAGCTTTCTTT
many | TRBD1 | TRBJ2-1 | TRBV9 | CASSREGASYNEQFF | TGTGCCAGCAGTAGAGAGGGGGCTTCCTACAATGAGCAGTTCTTC
many | NA | TRBJ2-5 | TRBV11-1 | CASSHMGGPETQYF | TGTGCCAGCAGCCATATGGGGGGGCCCGAGACCCAGTACTTC
many | TRBD2 | TRBJ2-1 | TRBV2 | CASSESSLAGNEQFF | TGTGCCAGCAGTGAATCGTCACTAGCGGGAAATGAGCAGTTCTTC